The clone carrying this TCR beta chain has a count of ten or more. Its target is not known. These data come from a study of T-cell reconstitution after alpha-beta-depleted transplantation in children. General observations from the study: Surviving recipient T cells and thymic progenitors produced the high day-60 TCRbeta diversity seen in some patients. Several hundred rapidly expanded clones from non-depleted graft cells reportedly supplied alpha-beta T cells about two months post-transplant. Hyperexpanded clones declined; after one year, newly produced T cells mostly supplied diversity.

V lost 0 bases to trimming and J lost 0 bases; unmatched junction nucleotides: 6. The germline gives CDR1 DFQATT, CDR2 SNEGSKA (reference sequence). This CDR3 has 17 amino acids. Unique molecular identifiers were incorporated into the prepared TCRbeta library. TCRdb called the PCR reads again in MiXCR, with one record for every CDR3 protein. Among a few hundred thousand distinct CDR3 sequences, roughly 10% were seen once, and the ten largest hold roughly 28%. This clonotype was obtained from a child under two years old with acute myeloid leukemia, due to receive a stem cell transplant. The sequencing used PBMCs, collected before TCRalphabeta/CD19-depleted stem cell transplant. The V gene is TRBV20-1, the J gene TRBJ2-5; 11 bases are a match to TRBD2. CDR3 amino acids: CSARDPRTSGYQETQYF. DNA of the CDR3: TGCAGTGCTAGAGATCCCCGGACTAGCGGGTACCAAGAGACCCAGTACTTC.